This TCR beta chain originates from a study of T cells in localized non-small cell lung cancer. This clone was seen a single time. Germline V gives CDR1 MNHNS, CDR2 SASEGT. The CDR3 covers 15 residues. The V and J ends lost 7 bases and 4 bases respectively, with 20 bases between them. Some clones are missing from TCRdb's copy, which holds only in-frame ones; the method was immunoSEQ multiplex PCR. The sample has 30,000 or so clones; more than 75% are singletons. The sequencing here drew on peripheral blood, taken before any cancer treatment. V and J are TRBV6-1 and TRBJ2-7; D might be TRBD1 or TRBD2, each matching 6 bases. The clonotype originates from a female donor at least 60 years old with stage III squamous cell lung carcinoma. DNA of the CDR3: TGTGCCAGCACCCGAGGGGGGAAGTTTGAGTACGAGCAGTACTTC. Translation: CASTRGGKFEYEQYF.